The source of this T cell receptor (beta chain) is a study of blood T cell repertoires in COVID-19 (dated by TCRdb to about 2020). For the wider study: Samples covering the acute and convalescent phases of COVID-19 were provided by collaborators in the United States, Italy and Spain. The prospective study material was composed of cDNA or gDNA derived from T cells, B-cell-depleted T cells, or PBMCs. Subjects who had been exposed to COVID-19, were actively infected with it, or had recovered from it provided the deeply sampled blood TCRbeta repertoires that made up the dataset. A freely available public database, intended as a resource for researchers studying the immune response to SARS-CoV-2, is where the repertoires were released. Samples came from the ongoing ImmuneRACE study (first 160 participants) plus 1,254 subjects from 6 global collaborators. Sample metadata almost always included a de-identified subject ID, COVID-19 status, age in years and sex. Where available, HLA class I and class II types were obtained from metadata supplied by the sample provider rather than from assay-based typing.

The immunoSEQ Assay, a bias-controlled multiplex PCR, was used to amplify TCRbeta CDR3 regions from genomic DNA. As for the authors' bioinformatics: The number of nucleated cells in each sample was estimated by amplification of reference gene primers within the assay. Sequence reads were collapsed and filtered to measure the absolute abundance of every unique TCRbeta CDR3 rearrangement. For each sample, productive Simpson clonality was calculated as the square root of Simpson's diversity index across productive rearrangements. The table comes from immuneACCESS by way of TCRdb, which keeps in-frame sequences with V and J called. Part of the clones is missing from these tables; in studies checked, under half for an unresolved V gene and the rest for unknown reasons. V and J calls and clone size are copied from that table; D and trimming were computed from the DNA. For this sample there are approximately 240,000 clones; 70% to 90% appear just once. The biggest ten clones account for approximately 2.6% of the sample.

Study-wide findings and limitations: The quantity of clinical and demographic metadata differed by source and by participant and was supplied without curation.

A second Seattle source provided samples from volunteer blood donors who had recovered from COVID-19. Whole blood was collected in K2EDTA tubes by collaborating institutions according to the institutions' own protocols. For TCRbeta analysis, collaborators shipped samples as frozen whole blood, isolated PBMCs, or DNA extracted from either of those sample types. Regarding this clone: Its antigen is currently not known. No quality values exist for individual bases; no much larger clone is one base distant.

The CDR3 has 14 amino acids, counting the end cysteine and phenylalanine. Only the CDR3 portion is preserved as DNA: 42 bases, with reading frame beginning at the first base. Based on the germline V gene (reference sequence), the CDR1 and CDR2 sequences are MNHEY and SMNVEV. Trimming leaves V shorter by 6 bases and J shorter by 10 bases, with the junction holding 6 bases beyond the gene matches. This sequence was found in a middle-aged man who had recovered from COVID-19. Recombination joined TRBV27 with TRBJ1-6; TRBD1 fits 10 bases in the junction. Sample: peripheral blood. DNA sequence: TGTGCCAGCAGGAGGGACAGGGGTTCCTCACCCCTCCACTTT. Translated, this is CASRRDRGSSPLHF.